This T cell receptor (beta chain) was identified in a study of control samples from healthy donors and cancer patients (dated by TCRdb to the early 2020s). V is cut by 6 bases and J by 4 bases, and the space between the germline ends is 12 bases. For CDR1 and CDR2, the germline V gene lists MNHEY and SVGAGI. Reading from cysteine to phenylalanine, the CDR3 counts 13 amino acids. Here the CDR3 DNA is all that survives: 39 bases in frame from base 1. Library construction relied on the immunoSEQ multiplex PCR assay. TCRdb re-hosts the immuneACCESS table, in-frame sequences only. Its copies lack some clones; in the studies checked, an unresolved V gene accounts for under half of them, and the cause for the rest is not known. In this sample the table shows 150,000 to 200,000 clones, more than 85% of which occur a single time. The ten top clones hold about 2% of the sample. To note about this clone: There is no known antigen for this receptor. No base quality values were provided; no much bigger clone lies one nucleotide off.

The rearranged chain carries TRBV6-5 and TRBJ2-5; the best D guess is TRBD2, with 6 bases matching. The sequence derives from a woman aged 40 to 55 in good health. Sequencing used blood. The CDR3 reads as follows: CASRTPGGETQYF. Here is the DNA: TGTGCCAGCAGGACCCCCGGGGGAGAGACCCAGTACTTC.